Each of the 10 T cell receptor beta chains below was sequenced from the same sample in a study of shared clonotypes between healthy human individuals. CD45RO-negative cells were positively selected for CCR7, leaving out terminally differentiated effector memory CD45RA+ cells. The repertoire was sequenced with immunoSEQ multiplex PCR; TCRdb's copy has only in-frame clones and lacks some. This sample has fewer than 1 million clones, with about 97% found just once. Sequenced input: naive CD8+ T cells sorted from blood. The origin of the receptors is a young man in good health.

The CDR3: CASSQEDAGNEQFF. As DNA, the CDR3 is TGTGCCAGCAGCCAAGAGGATGCGGGGAATGAGCAGTTCTTC. The V call is TRBV4-2, the J call TRBJ2-1; weak D call: TRBD2 (6 bases). The CDR3 has 14 residues. The germline V gene encodes CDR1 LGHNA and CDR2 YNFKEQ. Trimming stripped 0 bases from V and 7 bases from J, with 10 bases between.

V gene TRBV29-1 combines with J gene TRBJ2-2, with a tentative D call TRBD1 (5 bases). The CDR3 contains 13 residues. CDR1 is SQVTM and CDR2 is ANQGSEA in the germline V gene. V dropped 4 bases and J dropped 0 bases, with 6 bases sitting between them. The CDR3 bases are TGCAGCGTTGCGGACACGAACACCGGGGAGCTGTTTTTT. Protein product: CSVADTNTGELFF.

The DNA of the CDR3 is TGTGCCAGCACCTACTTCACTAGCGGGGTATTCCAAGAGACCCAGTACTTC. Protein product: CASTYFTSGVFQETQYF. This sequence joins TRBV28 and TRBJ2-5; TRBD2 matches 10 bases. V trimming: 7 bases; J trimming: 1 base; junction bases outside the gene matches: 12. Looked up from germline, CDR1 is MDHEN and CDR2 is SYDVKM. The length of the CDR3 is 17 residues.

The V and J genes are TRBV11-3 and TRBJ2-1; TRBD2 aligns across 9 bases. Looked up from germline, CDR1 is SGHNT and CDR2 is YENEEA. The CDR3 runs 16 residues. After removal of 5 bases from V and 0 bases from J, the junction contained 5 bases not matched to a gene. The CDR3 loop reads CASSPRLAASYNEQFF. The CDR3 bases are TGTGCCAGCAGCCCCCGACTAGCGGCCTCCTACAATGAGCAGTTCTTC.

The CDR3 region has the DNA TGTGCCACCAGCAGAGTGCGGGTCTTATCACGACACAATGAGCAGTTCTTC. Translation: CATSRVRVLSRHNEQFF. The chain couples TRBV15 to TRBJ2-1; a weak D match, TRBD2 (5 bases). CDR1 is LNHNV and CDR2 is YYDKDF in the germline V gene (reference sequence). This CDR3 contains 17 residues. The V end was cut by 1 base, the J end by 5 bases, with 18 bases between.

This clone was seen only once. This chain connects TRBV11-2 to TRBJ2-3, with D perhaps matching TRBD2 (5 bases). The length of the CDR3 is 14 residues. Looked up from germline, CDR1 is SGHAT and CDR2 is FQNNGV. V dropped 5 bases and J dropped 4 bases, with 13 bases sitting between them. The CDR3 loop reads CASSGGNGPDTQYF. CDR3 coding DNA: TGTGCCAGCAGCGGAGGTAACGGTCCAGATACGCAGTATTTT.

The J gene is TRBJ2-2, the V gene TRBV4-3; D gene uncertain. Germline V gene lookup returns CDR1 LGHNA and CDR2 YSLEER. CDR3 length equals 13 residues. V dropped 4 bases and J dropped 8 bases, with 11 bases sitting between them. As DNA, the CDR3 is TGCGCCAGCAGCCCCGAGACGCTTGGGGAGCTGTTTTTT. Residues: CASSPETLGELFF.

The rearrangement links TRBV9 to TRBJ2-2, with D possibly matching TRBD1 (5 bases). Trimming took 0 bases from V and 1 from J, leaving 16 bases between them. Germline assignment: CDR1 SGDLS and CDR2 YYNGEE. CDR3 size: 18 residues. The CDR3 reads CASSVAFTRAENTGELFF. The CDR3 coding sequence is TGTGCCAGCAGCGTAGCCTTCACCAGGGCCGAGAACACCGGGGAGCTGTTTTTT.

The rearrangement joins TRBV20-1 to TRBJ1-2; no definite D call. Germline-derived CDR1 and CDR2 are DFQATT and SNEGSKA (reference sequence). The CDR3 contains 10 residues. Written as DNA, the CDR3 is TGCAGAACTCGGGGCTATGGCTACACCTTC. Protein sequence: CRTRGYGYTF.

The CDR3 is CASSLSGRSYEQYF. CDR3 nucleotides: TGTGCCAGCAGCCTATCGGGACGGTCCTACGAGCAGTACTTC. V usage is TRBV7-2 and J usage is TRBJ2-7; D could derive from TRBD1 or TRBD2 (5 bases each). Germline V lookup: CDR1 SGHTA, CDR2 FQGNSA. The CDR3 sequence is 14 residues long. V dropped 5 bases and J dropped 1 base, with 12 bases sitting between them.